This T cell receptor (beta chain) was obtained from a study of cytomegalovirus exposure and HLA in healthy donors. In the case of this clone: Its specificity is not known.

The primer mix had 60 Vbeta and 13 Jbeta primers. The assay was immunoSEQ multiplex PCR, and TCRdb's table has in-frame clones only and misses some. The data show under 300,000 clones, roughly four fifths seen once. General observations from the study: Previously analyzed data showed that most TCR beta V segments were productive at a frequency of about 87% or about 30%. Most TCR sequences showed up rarely, but some public TCRs showed up in many donors.

The CDR3 contains 16 residues. Germline-derived CDR1 and CDR2 are LGHNA and YSLEER. V was pared by 4 bases and J by 2 bases, with 15 bases between. The sequence came from a woman aged 35 to 49 in good health and CMV-seropositive. The chain combines TRBV4-3 with TRBJ2-1; a weak D match, TRBD2 (5 bases). Source material: PBMCs. The CDR3 reads CASSLTALGTYNEQFF. DNA for the CDR3: TGCGCCAGCAGCCTCACGGCACTAGGGACCTACAATGAGCAGTTCTTC.